The 29 T cell receptor beta chains presented below share a single source sample, sequenced in a study of breast tumors, draining lymph nodes, adjacent tissues. Axillary draining lymph nodes of breast cancer patients supplied the node samples. Each CDR3 protein is one row after TCRdb ran MiXCR on the multiplex PCR reads. The profile shows 150,000 to 200,000 distinct CDR3 sequences, approximately 30% of them singletons. The material sequenced was axillary lymph node tissue. The source of these receptors is a female donor with breast cancer. Some clones in this sample may be carry-over from other donors' samples.

This clonotype has at least ten counts. This rearrangement joins TRBV12-3 or TRBV12-4 to TRBJ2-3; unclear D gene. The CDR3 runs 13 residues. V lost 8 bases to trimming and J lost 1 base, with 10 bases between them. The CDR3 reads CASDLAGTDTQYF. The CDR3 nucleotides are TGTGCCAGCGACTTAGCCGGCACAGATACGCAGTATTTT.

The chain uses TRBV7-8 and TRBJ2-1; D not certain. CDR1 and CDR2 (germline): SGHVS, FQNEAQ. The CDR3 sequence is 11 residues long. V lost 0 bases to trimming and J lost 12 bases, with 6 bases between them. In nucleotides, the CDR3 is TGTGCCAGCAGCTTAGCGTTAGGGCAGTTCTTC. The encoded protein is CASSLALGQFF.

This clonotype was seen at least ten times. The chain joins TRBV4-2 to TRBJ2-3, with TRBD2 identical over 8 bases. V lost 1 base to trimming and J lost 3 bases; unmatched junction nucleotides: 12. The CDR3 is 18 residues long. Looked up from germline, CDR1 is LGHNA and CDR2 is YNFKEQ. CDR3 nucleotides: TGTGCCAGCAGCCAAGTTGACAGCGGGAGACTCGGAACAGATACGCAGTATTTT. Its translation is CASSQVDSGRLGTDTQYF.

Comments on this clonotype: It may be a read error: a sequence one base away is much more abundant. The chain is built from TRBV20-1 and TRBJ2-7; the D gene could be TRBD1 or TRBD2 (5 bases each). The length of the CDR3 is 13 residues. Germline V gene lookup returns CDR1 DFQATT and CDR2 SNEGSKA (reference sequence). The CDR3 region has the DNA TGCGGTGCTCCGGGACCGCAATATTACGAGCAGTACTTC. Protein: CGAPGPQYYEQYF.

There are many counts of this clonotype. The V gene is TRBV2, the J gene TRBJ2-5; perhaps D is TRBD1 or TRBD2 (5 bases each). CDR3 length equals 15 residues. Germline V lookup: CDR1 SNHLY, CDR2 FYNNEI. V lost 7 bases to trimming and J lost 5 bases, with 20 bases between them. The CDR3 spells CASNRGLGTGETQYF. The CDR3 coding sequence is TGTGCCAGCAATCGTGGGCTGGGGACGGGTGAGACCCAGTACTTC.

J is TRBJ1-1 and V is TRBV7-4; TRBD1 might be the D (6 bases). The CDR3 is made up of 12 amino acids. The germline V gene has CDR1 SGHVT and CDR2 SQSDAQ. Trimming stripped 5 bases from V and 10 bases from J, with 14 bases between. The CDR3 region has the DNA TGTGCCAGCAGCCGGGGGCAGGGGCGAGCTTTCTTT. This codes for CASSRGQGRAFF.

For this clonotype: A read error may account for a junction end that differs from germline. This chain joins TRBV7-9 and TRBJ1-2; D possibly corresponds to TRBD1 (5 bases). The CDR3 loop spans 13 amino acids. The germline gives CDR1 SEHNR, CDR2 FQNEAQ (reference sequence). The DNA of the CDR3 is TGTGCCGGCAGCTTACTGCAGGGAGGTGGCTACACCTTC. Translating gives CAGSLLQGGGYTF.

The genes are TRBV12-3 or TRBV12-4 and TRBJ1-4, with 9 bases identical to TRBD1. J gave up 6 bases and V 6 bases, and 11 bases lay outside the gene matches. The CDR3 loop spans 16 amino acids. CDR3 protein: CASSQGQGGADEKLFF. The DNA for the CDR3 is TGTGCCAGCAGCCAGGGACAGGGAGGGGCTGATGAAAAACTGTTTTTT.

On this clonotype: No conserved phenylalanine or tryptophan ends this CDR3, so it is likely a read error. The gene calls are TRBV27 and TRBJ1-3; D is undetermined. The CDR3 has 14 amino acids. The V gene's germline CDR1 is MNHEY and CDR2 SMNVEV (reference sequence). The CDR3, as DNA: TGTGCCAACAGTTTATTCACCCCTGGAAACACCATATATCTT. This codes for CANSLFTPGNTIYL.

Ten or more counts support this clonotype. This chain joins TRBV5-1 and TRBJ2-3; 10 positions match TRBD1. The length of the CDR3 is 20 residues. Germline V gives CDR1 SGHRS, CDR2 YFSETQ. With 3 bases clipped from V and 0 bases from J, the junction kept 16 bases outside the gene matches. The CDR3 reads CASSWVPGTGAATSTDTQYF. DNA of the CDR3: TGCGCCAGCAGCTGGGTTCCCGGGACAGGGGCCGCTACTAGCACAGATACGCAGTATTTT.

Many counts were recorded for this clonotype. The chain couples TRBV19 to TRBJ1-2; maybe TRBD1 (6 bases). Trimming removed 3 bases from V and 8 bases from J, with 19 bases in between. There are 15 residues in the CDR3. Germline-derived CDR1 and CDR2 are LNHDA and SQIVND (reference sequence). CDR3 in amino acids: CASSIIGSGEEGYTF. DNA of the CDR3: TGTGCCAGTAGTATTATAGGGTCAGGGGAAGAGGGCTACACCTTC.

This clonotype was counted many times. The chain carries TRBV13 and TRBJ1-6, with D possibly being TRBD1 (5 bases). This CDR3 region has 15 residues. Germline CDR1 and CDR2: PRHDT and FYEKMQ (reference sequence). Trimming stripped 1 base from V and 8 bases from J, with 12 bases between. The CDR3 sequence: CASSLERGGYSPLHF. CDR3 nucleotide sequence: TGTGCCAGCAGCTTAGAGAGGGGAGGGTATTCACCCCTCCACTTT. Complete variable domain (other parts from reference TRBV13 and TRBJ1-6): AAGVIQSPRHLIKEKRETATLKCYPIPRHDTVYWYQQGPGQDPQFLISFYEKMQSDKGSIPDRFSAQQFSDYHSELNMSSLELGDSALYFCASSLERGGYSPLHFGNGTRLTVT.

Points on this clonotype: The conserved phenylalanine or tryptophan normally closing the CDR3 is absent here, so this likely arose from a read error. V and J are TRBV7-2 and TRBJ1-6; 7 nucleotides line up with TRBD1. The V gene's germline CDR1 is SGHTA and CDR2 FQGNSA. With 11 bases clipped from V and 10 bases from J, the junction kept 14 bases outside the gene matches. This CDR3 is built from 14 residues. The CDR3 spells CACSLAGGKSPLHL. The CDR3 nucleotides read TGTGCCTGTAGCTTAGCAGGGGGAAAGTCACCCCTCCACCTT.

This clonotype was picked up many times. V usage is TRBV11-2 and J usage is TRBJ2-3, with D perhaps TRBD2 (5 bases). CDR1 is SGHAT and CDR2 is FQNNGV in the germline V gene. V lost 5 bases and J 0 bases, leaving 15 bases between the germline ends. This CDR3 comprises 16 residues. CDR3 sequence (DNA): TGTGCCAGCAGCGGAATTTCGGGCGGGAGCACAGATACGCAGTATTTT. Protein: CASSGISGGSTDTQYF.

The J gene is TRBJ2-5, the V gene TRBV6-1; 7 nucleotides match TRBD2. J gave up 4 bases and V 6 bases, and 17 bases lay outside the gene matches. The CDR3 is made up of 17 amino acids. The germline V gene has CDR1 MNHNS and CDR2 SASEGT. For the CDR3, the DNA is TGTGCCAGCAGGAGCCCCGGTTGGGAGGCGGGGGTAGAGACCCAGTACTTC. Its protein is CASRSPGWEAGVETQYF.

This clonotype was seen repeatedly, ten times or more. The rearrangement uses TRBV7-2 and TRBJ2-7; D is possibly TRBD1 or TRBD2 (5 bases each). V lost 4 bases and J lost 1, with 11 bases in between. CDR3 length: 14 residues. Germline CDR1 reads SGHTA; CDR2 reads FQGNSA. In nucleotides, the CDR3 is TGTGCCAGCAGCTCCGGGGCCGTTTCCTACGAGCAGTACTTC. This codes for CASSSGAVSYEQYF.

This clonotype was seen ten or more times. A much larger clone differs by one base, so this may be a read error. The rearrangement joins TRBV9 to TRBJ1-2; D perhaps matches TRBD1 (5 bases). This CDR3 is built from 15 residues. Looked up from germline, CDR1 is SGDLS and CDR2 is YYNGEE. CDR3 nucleotides: TGTGCCAGCAGCGAAAGTGGGGCAGGGTCCTATGGCTCCACCTTC. This codes for CASSESGAGSYGSTF.

The table lists this clonotype with many counts. The J gene is TRBJ1-5, the V gene TRBV29-1, with TRBD1 as a possible D gene (5 bases). V gave up 5 bases and J gave up 0 bases, with 11 bases separating them. This CDR3 comprises 14 residues. Germline V lookup: CDR1 SQVTM, CDR2 ANQGSEA. The CDR3 is CSVTGANSNQPQHF. In DNA form, the CDR3 reads TGCAGCGTTACCGGGGCGAATAGCAATCAGCCCCAGCATTTT.

There are many counts of this clonotype. The rearrangement uses TRBV19 and TRBJ2-2; D unclear. The CDR3 loop spans 15 amino acids. V lost 6 bases, J lost 3 bases, and 14 bases lay in between. CDR1 LNHDA and CDR2 SQIVND come from the germline V gene (reference sequence). As DNA, the CDR3 is TGTGCCAGTAGGTTAGGGCGGATCCACACCGGGGAGCTGTTTTTT. It encodes CASRLGRIHTGELFF. The whole variable domain, filled in from reference TRBV19 and TRBJ2-2, reads DGGITQSPKYLFRKEGQNVTLSCEQNLNHDAMYWYRQDPGQGLRLIYYSQIVNDFQKGDIAEGYSVSREKKESFPLTVTSAQKNPTAFYLCASRLGRIHTGELFFGEGSRLTVL.

This clonotype showed up many times. One end of the junction varies from germline; a read error may be responsible. The rearrangement joins TRBV7-7 to TRBJ2-1; TRBD2 agrees at 11 bases. Germline-derived CDR1 and CDR2 are SSHAT and FNYEAQ (reference sequence). The CDR3 is made up of 13 amino acids. Here the CDR3 DNA reads TGTGCTAGCAGCTCCGGGACTAGCGGTGAGCAGTTCTTC. It yields the protein CASSSGTSGEQFF. Combining the CDR3 with reference TRBV7-7 and TRBJ2-1 gives the whole variable domain GAGVSQSPRYKVTKRGQDVTLRCDPISSHATLYWYQQALGQGPEFLTYFNYEAQPDKSGLPSDRFSAERPEGSISTLTIQRTEQRDSAMYRCASSSGTSGEQFFGPGTRLTVL.

This clonotype was seen a single time. This chain links TRBV29-1 with TRBJ2-7; TRBD2 aligns across 9 bases. V gave up 4 bases and J gave up 6 bases; unmatched junction bases: 10. Per germline, CDR1 SQVTM and CDR2 ANQGSEA. This CDR3 comprises 14 residues. The chain's CDR3 is CSVVGREGSREQYF. In DNA form, the CDR3 reads TGCAGCGTTGTGGGGCGGGAGGGTTCCCGCGAGCAGTACTTC.

This clonotype appeared many times. The genes are TRBV11-3 and TRBJ2-1; 7 nucleotides align to TRBD1. CDR3 length: 14 amino acids. Per germline, CDR1 SGHNT and CDR2 YENEEA. Trimming took 5 bases from V and 7 from J; bases not matched to a gene: 8. For the CDR3, the DNA is TGTGCCAGCAGCCCAAGACAGGGATGGAATGAGCAGTTCTTC. Protein: CASSPRQGWNEQFF.

This clonotype appeared a single time. The chain carries TRBV5-1 and TRBJ2-2, with TRBD2 matching 7 bases. V was clipped by 6 bases and J by 0 bases; unmatched bases: 5. Germline CDR1 reads SGHRS; CDR2 reads YFSETQ. The CDR3 sequence is 15 residues long. This chain's CDR3 is CASTSGVTNTGELFF. The CDR3 DNA is TGCGCCAGCACAAGCGGGGTAACGAACACCGGGGAGCTGTTTTTT.

There are a few counts of this clonotype. The chain combines TRBV5-1 with TRBJ1-2, with a weak D call TRBD1 (6 bases). The CDR3 is 15 residues long. V lost 0 bases, J lost 8 bases, and 17 bases lay in between. Germline V gene lookup returns CDR1 SGHRS and CDR2 YFSETQ. The CDR3 is CASSLAPSGARGYTF. The CDR3 coding sequence is TGCGCCAGCAGCTTGGCTCCGTCAGGGGCGAGGGGCTACACCTTC.

This clonotype appeared many times. The gene calls are TRBV11-2 and TRBJ2-5; 7 nucleotides match TRBD2. V trimming: 5 bases; J trimming: 7 bases; junction bases outside the gene matches: 16. Germline V CDR1 and CDR2: SGHAT, FQNNGV. CDR3 size: 16 residues. The CDR3 loop is CASSPGLAALQRTQYF. The CDR3 coding sequence is TGTGCCAGCAGCCCTGGCCTAGCGGCCCTCCAAAGGACCCAGTACTTC.

This chain joins TRBV14 and TRBJ1-2, with D possibly being TRBD1 (6 bases). Germline loops: CDR1 SGHDN, CDR2 FVKESK. Deletions cut 3 bases from V and 0 bases from J, with 20 bases between. There are 18 residues in the CDR3. The CDR3 reads CASSHAQGCLSSNYGYTF. The CDR3 bases are TGTGCCAGCAGCCACGCACAGGGCTGCCTGAGCTCTAACTATGGCTACACCTTC.

This clonotype was observed a single time. A much bigger clone sits one base away, suggesting this may be a read error. The rearrangement links TRBV6-4 to TRBJ2-5, with D possibly being TRBD2 (6 bases). Germline CDR1 and CDR2: MRHNA and SNTAGT. The CDR3 extends over 12 amino acids. For the CDR3, the DNA is TGTGCCAGCAAACGACTAGGTGAGATCCAGTACTTC. Its protein is CASKRLGEIQYF.

This clonotype was recorded many times. This chain uses TRBV4-2 with TRBJ2-3; no firm D call. This CDR3 contains 15 residues. From germline, CDR1 is LGHNA and CDR2 YNFKEQ. Trimming took 0 bases from V and 0 from J, leaving 7 bases between them. The CDR3 nucleotides read TGTGCCAGCAGCCAAGATTTCCCCAGCACAGATACGCAGTATTTT. It codes for CASSQDFPSTDTQYF.

This chain uses TRBV4-2 with TRBJ1-4; 7 positions match TRBD1. Trimming removed 2 bases from V and 7 bases from J; junction bases left unmatched: 7. From germline, CDR1 is LGHNA and CDR2 YNFKEQ. The CDR3 extends over 15 amino acids. The DNA of the CDR3 is TGTGCCAGCAGCCAATTAAGGGGACAGAGTGAAAAACTGTTTTTT. Protein sequence: CASSQLRGQSEKLFF.